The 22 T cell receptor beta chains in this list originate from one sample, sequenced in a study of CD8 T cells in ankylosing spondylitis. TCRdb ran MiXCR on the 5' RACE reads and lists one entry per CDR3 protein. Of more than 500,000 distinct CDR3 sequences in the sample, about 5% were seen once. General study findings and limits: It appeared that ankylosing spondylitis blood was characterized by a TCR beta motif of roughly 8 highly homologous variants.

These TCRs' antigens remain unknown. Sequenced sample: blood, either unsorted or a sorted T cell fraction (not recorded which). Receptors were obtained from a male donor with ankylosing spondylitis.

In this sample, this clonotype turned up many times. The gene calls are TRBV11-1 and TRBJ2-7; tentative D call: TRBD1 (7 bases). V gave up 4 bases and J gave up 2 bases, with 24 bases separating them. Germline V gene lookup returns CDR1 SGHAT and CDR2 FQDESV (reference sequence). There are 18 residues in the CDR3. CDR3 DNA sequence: TGTGCCAGCAGCTCAGGGGACACGGGCAGGGGGGAACCCTACGAGCAGTACTTC. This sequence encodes CASSSGDTGRGEPYEQYF. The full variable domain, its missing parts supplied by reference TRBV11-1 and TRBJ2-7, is EAEVAQSPRYKITEKSQAVAFWCDPISGHATLYWYRQILGQGPELLVQFQDESVVDDSQLPKDRFSAERLKGVDSTLKIQPAELGDSAMYLCASSSGDTGRGEPYEQYFGPGTRLTVT.

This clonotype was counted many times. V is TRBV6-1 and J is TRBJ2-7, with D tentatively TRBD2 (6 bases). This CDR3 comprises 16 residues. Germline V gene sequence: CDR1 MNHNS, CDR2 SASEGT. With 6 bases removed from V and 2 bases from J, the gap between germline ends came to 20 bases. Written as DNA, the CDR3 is TGTGCCAGCAGGAAATTTCGGGGGACGGAGACCTACGAGCAGTACTTC. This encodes CASRKFRGTETYEQYF.

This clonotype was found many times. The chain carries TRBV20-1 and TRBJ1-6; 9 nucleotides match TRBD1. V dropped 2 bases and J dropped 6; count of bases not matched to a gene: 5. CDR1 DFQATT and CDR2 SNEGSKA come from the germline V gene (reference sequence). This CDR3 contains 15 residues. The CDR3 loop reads CSARPMDRGNSPLHF. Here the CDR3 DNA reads TGCAGTGCTAGACCCATGGACAGGGGTAATTCACCCCTCCACTTT.

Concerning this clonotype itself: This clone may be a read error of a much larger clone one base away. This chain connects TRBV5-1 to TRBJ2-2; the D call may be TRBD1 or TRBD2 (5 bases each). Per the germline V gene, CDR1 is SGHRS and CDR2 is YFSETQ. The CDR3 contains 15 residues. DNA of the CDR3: TGCGCCAGCAGCTTTGGACTCCCTGGGACCGTGGAGCTGTTTTTT. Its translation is CASSFGLPGTVELFF. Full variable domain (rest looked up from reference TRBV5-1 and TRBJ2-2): KAGVTQTPRYLIKTRGQQVTLSCSPISGHRSVSWYQQTPGQGLQFLFEYFSETQRNKGNFPGRFSGRQFSNSRSEMNVSTLELGDSALYLCASSFGLPGTVELFFGEGSRLTVL.

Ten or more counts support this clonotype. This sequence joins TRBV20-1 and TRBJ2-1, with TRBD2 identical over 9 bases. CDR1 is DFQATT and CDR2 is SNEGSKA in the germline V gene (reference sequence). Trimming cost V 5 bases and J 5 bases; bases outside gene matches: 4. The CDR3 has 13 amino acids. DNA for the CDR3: TGCAGTGCTTTGACTAGCGGAAACAATGAGCAGTTCTTC. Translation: CSALTSGNNEQFF.

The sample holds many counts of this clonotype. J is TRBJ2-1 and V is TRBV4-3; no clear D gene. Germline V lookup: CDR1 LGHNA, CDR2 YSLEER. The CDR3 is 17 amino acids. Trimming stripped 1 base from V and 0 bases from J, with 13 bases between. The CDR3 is CASSQVLGSRSYNEQFF. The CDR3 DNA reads TGCGCCAGCAGCCAAGTTCTCGGCTCGCGCTCCTACAATGAGCAGTTCTTC.

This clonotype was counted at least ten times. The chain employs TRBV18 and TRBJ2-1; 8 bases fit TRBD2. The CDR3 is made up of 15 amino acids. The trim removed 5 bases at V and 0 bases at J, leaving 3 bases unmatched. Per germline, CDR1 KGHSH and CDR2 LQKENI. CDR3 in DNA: TGTGCCAGCTCATTCGGGACTAGCTCCTACAATGAGCAGTTCTTC. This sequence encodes CASSFGTSSYNEQFF. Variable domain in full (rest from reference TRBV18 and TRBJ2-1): NAGVMQNPRHLVRRRGQEARLRCSPMKGHSHVYWYRQLPEEGLKFMVYLQKENIIDESGMPKERFSAEFPKEGPSILRIQQVVRGDSAAYFCASSFGTSSYNEQFFGPGTRLTVL.

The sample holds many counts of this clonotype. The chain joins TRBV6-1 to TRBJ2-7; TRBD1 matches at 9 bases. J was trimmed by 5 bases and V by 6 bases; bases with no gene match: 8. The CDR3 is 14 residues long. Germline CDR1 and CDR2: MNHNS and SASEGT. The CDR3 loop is CASREGQGRDEQYF. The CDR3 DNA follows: TGTGCCAGCAGGGAGGGACAGGGTCGGGACGAGCAGTACTTC.

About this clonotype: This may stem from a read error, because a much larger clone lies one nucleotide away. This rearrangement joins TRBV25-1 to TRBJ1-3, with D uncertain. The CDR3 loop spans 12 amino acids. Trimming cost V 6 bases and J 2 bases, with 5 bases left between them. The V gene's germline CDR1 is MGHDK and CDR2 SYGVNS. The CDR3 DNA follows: TGTGCCAGCAGCCCGGCTGGAAACACCATATATTTT. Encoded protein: CASSPAGNTIYF.

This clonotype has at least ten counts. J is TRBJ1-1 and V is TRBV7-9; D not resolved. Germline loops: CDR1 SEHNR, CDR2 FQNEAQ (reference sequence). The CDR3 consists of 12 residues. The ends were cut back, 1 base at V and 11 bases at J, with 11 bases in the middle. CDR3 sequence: CASSLGRTGAFF. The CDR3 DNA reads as TGTGCCAGCAGCTTAGGACGGACGGGGGCTTTCTTT.

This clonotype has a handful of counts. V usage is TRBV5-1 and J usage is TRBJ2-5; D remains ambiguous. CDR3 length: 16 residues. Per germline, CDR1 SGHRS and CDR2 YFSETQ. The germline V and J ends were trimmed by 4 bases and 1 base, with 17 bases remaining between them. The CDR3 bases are TGCGCCAGCAGCCCGGACCCCCAGCCTTTCCAAGAGACCCAGTACTTC. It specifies CASSPDPQPFQETQYF.

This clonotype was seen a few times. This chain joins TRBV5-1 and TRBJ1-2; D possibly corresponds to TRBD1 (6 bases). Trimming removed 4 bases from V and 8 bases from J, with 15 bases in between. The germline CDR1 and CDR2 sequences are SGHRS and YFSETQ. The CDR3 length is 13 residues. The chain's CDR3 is CASSLQGSEGYTF. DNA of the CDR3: TGCGCCAGCAGCCTACAGGGCAGTGAGGGCTACACCTTC.

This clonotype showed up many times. The CDR3 sequence: CASSFETRNEQFF. The CDR3 DNA follows: TGCGCCAGCAGCTTTGAGACTCGGAATGAGCAGTTCTTC. The rearrangement links TRBV5-1 to TRBJ2-1; unclear D gene. This CDR3 region has 13 residues. Trimming shortened V by 2 bases and J by 7 bases, and 10 bases separated the two germline ends. Germline V gene sequence: CDR1 SGHRS, CDR2 YFSETQ.

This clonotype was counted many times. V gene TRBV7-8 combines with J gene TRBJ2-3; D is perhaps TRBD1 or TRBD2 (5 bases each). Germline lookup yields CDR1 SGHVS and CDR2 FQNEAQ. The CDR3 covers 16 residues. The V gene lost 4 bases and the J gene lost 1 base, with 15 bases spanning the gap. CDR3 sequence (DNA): TGTGCCAGCAGCTGGGAGACAGTTTCTCGCACAGATACGCAGTATTTT. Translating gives CASSWETVSRTDTQYF.

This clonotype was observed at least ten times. CDR3 sequence: CASSRQSYGNTIYF. Written as DNA, the CDR3 is TGTGCCAGCAGCCGACAGTCCTATGGAAACACCATATATTTT. This chain uses TRBV3-1 with TRBJ1-3, with D perhaps matching TRBD1 (5 bases). Trimming stripped 4 bases from V and 3 bases from J, with 10 bases between. CDR1 is LGHDT and CDR2 is YNNKEL in the germline V gene (reference sequence). The CDR3 extends over 14 amino acids.

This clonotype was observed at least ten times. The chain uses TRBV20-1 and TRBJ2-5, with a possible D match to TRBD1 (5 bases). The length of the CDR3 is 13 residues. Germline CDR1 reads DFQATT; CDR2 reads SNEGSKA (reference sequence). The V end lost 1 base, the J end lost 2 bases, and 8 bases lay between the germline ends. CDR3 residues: CSARVRVQETQYF. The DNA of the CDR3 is TGCAGTGCTAGAGTCAGGGTTCAAGAGACCCAGTACTTC.

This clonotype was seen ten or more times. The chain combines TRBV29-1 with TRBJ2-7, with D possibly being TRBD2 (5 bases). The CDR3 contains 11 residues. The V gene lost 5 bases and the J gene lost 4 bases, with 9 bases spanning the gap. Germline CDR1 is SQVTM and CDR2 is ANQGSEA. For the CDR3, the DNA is TGCAGCGTTCAATCGGGGTACGAGCAGTACTTC. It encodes CSVQSGYEQYF.

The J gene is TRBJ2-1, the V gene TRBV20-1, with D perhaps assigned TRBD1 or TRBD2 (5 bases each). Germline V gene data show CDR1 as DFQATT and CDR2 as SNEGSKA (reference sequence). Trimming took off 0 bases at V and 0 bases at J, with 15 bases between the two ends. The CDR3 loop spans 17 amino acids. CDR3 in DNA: TGCAGTGCTAGAGATGCCGGGACCCAGAGCTCCTACAATGAGCAGTTCTTC. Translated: CSARDAGTQSSYNEQFF.

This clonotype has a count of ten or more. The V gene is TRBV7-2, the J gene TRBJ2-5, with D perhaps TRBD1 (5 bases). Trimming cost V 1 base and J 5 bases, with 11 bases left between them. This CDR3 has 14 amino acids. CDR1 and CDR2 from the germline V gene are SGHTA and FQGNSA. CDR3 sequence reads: CASSLGREWETQYF. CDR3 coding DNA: TGTGCCAGCAGCTTAGGCAGGGAATGGGAGACCCAGTACTTC.

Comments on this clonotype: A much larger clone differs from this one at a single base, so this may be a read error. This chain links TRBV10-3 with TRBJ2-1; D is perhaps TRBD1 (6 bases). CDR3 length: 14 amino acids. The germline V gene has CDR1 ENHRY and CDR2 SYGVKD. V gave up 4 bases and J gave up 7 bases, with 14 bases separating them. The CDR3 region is CAISGDWGLNEQFF. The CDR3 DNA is TGTGCCATCAGTGGCGACTGGGGGCTGAATGAGCAGTTCTTC.

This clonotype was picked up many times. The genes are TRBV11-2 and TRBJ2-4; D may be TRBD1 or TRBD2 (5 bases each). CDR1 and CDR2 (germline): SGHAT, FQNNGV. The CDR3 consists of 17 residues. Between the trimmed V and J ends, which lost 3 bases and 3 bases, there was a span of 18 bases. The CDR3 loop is CASSFRDPRFGKNIQYF. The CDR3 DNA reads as TGTGCCAGCAGCTTTCGGGACCCACGTTTTGGCAAAAACATTCAGTACTTC.

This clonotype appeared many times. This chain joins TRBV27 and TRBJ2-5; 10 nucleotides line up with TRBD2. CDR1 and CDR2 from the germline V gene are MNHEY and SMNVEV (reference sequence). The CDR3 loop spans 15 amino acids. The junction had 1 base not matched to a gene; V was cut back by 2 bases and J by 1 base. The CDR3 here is CASSLSGRAQETQYF. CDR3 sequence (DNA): TGTGCCAGCAGTTTAAGCGGGAGGGCCCAAGAGACCCAGTACTTC.